The present T cell receptor beta chain was sequenced within a study of patients and donors after allogeneic stem cell transplantation. Germline values: CDR1 DFQATT, CDR2 SNEGSKA (reference sequence). This CDR3 is built from 12 residues. V gave up 4 bases and J gave up 4 bases, with 10 bases separating them. MiXCR, run by TCRdb on the RT-PCR reads, gives a single entry per CDR3 protein. The data contain 920,000 or so distinct CDR3 sequences, more than 15% of them singletons. Only a few counts were recorded for this clonotype. The sequenced sample consisted of blood, either unsorted or a sorted T cell fraction (not recorded which). The chain is built from TRBV20-1 and TRBJ1-1; possibly TRBD1 for D (6 bases). This clonotype was sampled from a human donor who was either an allogeneic HSCT recipient or a stem cell or donor lymphocyte infusion donor (not recorded which). It is not recorded whose cells these are; they may come from a transplant donor. The CDR3 sequence is CSATPGATEAFF. Written as DNA, the CDR3 is TGCAGTGCTACCCCGGGGGCCACTGAAGCTTTCTTT.